Presented here are 29 T cell receptor beta chains from one specimen sequenced in a study of human T cells and chemical hapten exposure. MiXCR, run by TCRdb on the RACE reads, gives a single entry per CDR3 protein. The sample includes 80,000 to 100,000 distinct CDR3 sequences, approximately 8% seen only once; the top ten take approximately 1.5%. As for time point: patch test 1, 2 weeks after DPC sensitization. The treatment was: therapeutic diphenylcyclopropenone sensitization with weekly scalp DPC. Here the sequenced sample was whole blood, taken in connection with sensitization to the hapten diphenylcyclopropenone (DPC). These receptors came from a woman aged 30 to 39 with alopecia areata. Some clones in this sample may be carry-over from other donors' samples.

Notes on this clonotype: A single base separates this from a much larger clone, so it may be a read error. Likely a read error: the CDR3 ends without its conserved phenylalanine or tryptophan. V gene TRBV27 combines with J gene TRBJ1-2; 9 bases fit TRBD1. The CDR3 runs 13 residues. V was clipped by 4 bases and J by 8 bases; unmatched bases: 5. Germline CDR1 and CDR2: MNHEY and SMNVEV (reference sequence). Written as DNA, the CDR3 is TGTGCCAGCAGTTGGGGAACAGGGGGCGGCTACACCTCC. It specifies CASSWGTGGGYTS.

The sample holds many counts of this clonotype. The rearrangement links TRBV11-3 to TRBJ2-3, with D possibly being TRBD1 (6 bases). This CDR3 contains 14 residues. The V and J ends lost 3 bases and 8 bases respectively, with 15 bases between them. The germline gives CDR1 SGHNT, CDR2 YENEEA. The CDR3 sequence is CASSFGTKSGTQYF. The CDR3 coding sequence is TGTGCCAGCAGCTTTGGGACAAAAAGTGGTACGCAGTATTTT.

This clonotype was counted many times. V gene TRBV2 combines with J gene TRBJ1-1; D is perhaps TRBD1 (6 bases). Trimming removed 7 bases from V and 8 bases from J, with 17 bases in between. The CDR3 covers 13 residues. Germline V gene lookup returns CDR1 SNHLY and CDR2 FYNNEI. CDR3 bases: TGTGCCAGCACCACTCCCGCCGGGACAGAAGCTTTCTTT. Protein: CASTTPAGTEAFF.

Many counts were recorded for this clonotype. The CDR3 nucleotides read TGTGCCTGGAGTACAGGGGGTTCCTACGAGCAGTACTTC. Its protein is CAWSTGGSYEQYF. This chain uses TRBV30 with TRBJ2-7; 8 bases are a match to TRBD1. V was clipped by 2 bases and J by 1 base; unmatched bases: 1. This CDR3 spans 13 amino acids. Germline values: CDR1 GTSNPN, CDR2 SVGIG (reference sequence). Complete variable domain (other parts from reference TRBV30 and TRBJ2-7): SQTIHQWPATLVQPVGSPLSLECTVEGTSNPNLYWYRQAAGRGLQLLFYSVGIGQISSEVPQNLSASRPQDRQFILSSKKLLLSDSGFYLCAWSTGGSYEQYFGPGTRLTVT.

This clonotype was recorded at least ten times. The chain carries TRBV29-1 and TRBJ1-2, with TRBD1 as a possible D gene (6 bases). The CDR3 is 16 amino acids. Germline CDR1 SQVTM, CDR2 ANQGSEA. V was trimmed by 1 base and J by 0 bases, leaving 15 bases between them. The CDR3 loop is CSVEGVQGRSNYGYTF. As DNA, the CDR3 is TGCAGCGTTGAAGGGGTTCAGGGGCGTTCTAACTATGGCTACACCTTC.

Only a few counts were recorded for this clonotype. The CDR3 region has the DNA TGTGCCAGCCGAGGAGAGTTACTGGAAGCTTTCTTT. This codes for CASRGELLEAFF. The V gene is TRBV3-1, the J gene TRBJ1-1; D is ambiguous. Germline loops: CDR1 LGHDT, CDR2 YNNKEL (reference sequence). V lost 8 bases, J lost 8 bases, and 15 bases lay in between. This CDR3 comprises 12 residues.

This clonotype was seen at least ten times. The chain employs TRBV20-1 and TRBJ2-3; TRBD2 agrees at 8 bases. This CDR3 is built from 15 residues. Trimming at V came to 3 bases and at J to 2 bases, leaving 7 bases not matched to a gene. Germline CDR1 reads DFQATT; CDR2 reads SNEGSKA (reference sequence). This CDR3 reads CSARVAGRSTDTQYF. In nucleotides, the CDR3 is TGCAGTGCTAGGGTAGCGGGGCGATCCACAGATACGCAGTATTTT.

This clonotype was recorded once. The chain is built from TRBV20-1 and TRBJ1-2, with 9 bases that match TRBD1. CDR3 length: 14 amino acids. With V trimmed by 3 bases and J by 10 bases, 12 bases remained unmatched. Germline values: CDR1 DFQATT, CDR2 SNEGSKA (reference sequence). CDR3: CSARETGGFFDYTF. The CDR3 coding sequence is TGCAGTGCTAGGGAGACAGGGGGATTTTTTGACTACACCTTC.

This clonotype has a count of ten or more. This sequence joins TRBV12-3 or TRBV12-4 and TRBJ2-3; D unclear. The CDR3 covers 13 residues. Trimming took off 1 base at V and 6 bases at J, with 8 bases between the two ends. The CDR3 DNA reads TGTGCCAGCAGTTTAGTTACGACGGATACGCAGTATTTT. Protein: CASSLVTTDTQYF.

This clonotype was detected ten times or more. V usage is TRBV13 and J usage is TRBJ2-6; TRBD1 agrees at 8 bases. With V trimmed by 0 bases and J by 2 bases, 0 bases remained unmatched. This CDR3 is built from 16 residues. Germline values: CDR1 PRHDT, CDR2 FYEKMQ (reference sequence). This CDR3 is CASSLGDRAGANVLTF. DNA of the CDR3: TGTGCCAGCAGCTTAGGGGACAGGGCTGGGGCCAACGTCCTGACTTTC.

In this sample, this clonotype turned up once. The chain has TRBV3-1 and TRBJ1-1; 8 nucleotides align to TRBD1. V lost 6 bases and J lost 0; bases outside the gene matches: 9. CDR3 length: 16 residues. Germline values: CDR1 LGHDT, CDR2 YNNKEL (reference sequence). The CDR3 bases are TGTGCCAGCAGTCTTGGACAGGGCTTGTTGAACACTGAAGCTTTCTTT. It yields the protein CASSLGQGLLNTEAFF.

This clonotype was recorded a few times. The V call is TRBV6-6, the J call TRBJ2-5; D possibly uses TRBD1 or TRBD2 (5 bases each). Trimming removed 7 bases at V and 2 bases at J, with 11 bases between. This CDR3 spans 13 amino acids. Germline V gene lookup returns CDR1 MNHNY and CDR2 SVGAGI (reference sequence). CDR3 bases: TGTGCCAGCAAGCAGGGAGTTCAAGAGACCCAGTACTTC. Translation gives CASKQGVQETQYF.

J is TRBJ2-7 and V is TRBV5-1; no firm D call. Germline V CDR1 and CDR2: SGHRS, YFSETQ. The CDR3 is 14 residues long. The ends were cut back, 6 bases at V and 0 bases at J, with 13 bases in the middle. The CDR3 region is CASTLLSSSYEQYF. The CDR3 nucleotides read TGCGCCAGCACACTGCTCTCGAGCTCCTACGAGCAGTACTTC. Based on the CDR3 plus reference TRBV5-1 and TRBJ2-7, the full variable domain is KAGVTQTPRYLIKTRGQQVTLSCSPISGHRSVSWYQQTPGQGLQFLFEYFSETQRNKGNFPGRFSGRQFSNSRSEMNVSTLELGDSALYLCASTLLSSSYEQYFGPGTRLTVT.

At least ten counts were recorded for this clonotype. The chain combines TRBV5-1 with TRBJ1-5, with D possibly matching TRBD1 (5 bases). The CDR3 covers 15 residues. The V gene lost 1 base and the J gene lost 4 bases, with 12 bases spanning the gap. CDR1 and CDR2 (germline): SGHRS, YFSETQ. The CDR3: CASSLYGDPNQPQHF. The CDR3 DNA sequence: TGCGCCAGCAGCTTGTATGGGGACCCGAATCAGCCCCAGCATTTT.

This rearrangement joins TRBV28 to TRBJ1-6; D call uncertain. The ends were cut back, 8 bases at V and 0 bases at J, with 11 bases in the middle. This CDR3 has 15 residues. Germline assignment: CDR1 MDHEN and CDR2 SYDVKM. The CDR3 DNA reads TGTGCCAGCCGGGCCAGCAGCTCCTATAATTCACCCCTCCACTTT. As protein: CASRASSSYNSPLHF.

This clonotype was seen a handful of times. The gene calls are TRBV5-6 and TRBJ2-3, with 10 bases matching TRBD1. J gave up 1 base and V 4 bases, and 9 bases lay outside the gene matches. The CDR3 runs to 17 residues. CDR1 is SGHDT and CDR2 is YYEEEE in the germline V gene. CDR3: CASSKRQGAMGTDTQYF. Written as DNA, the CDR3 is TGTGCCAGCAGCAAACGACAGGGGGCTATGGGCACAGATACGCAGTATTTT.

This clonotype was counted many times. The chain combines TRBV7-2 with TRBJ2-5; 8 nucleotides agree with TRBD2. There are 14 residues in the CDR3. CDR1 and CDR2 from the germline V gene are SGHTA and FQGNSA. V gave up 5 bases and J gave up 4 bases; unmatched junction bases: 6. Here the CDR3 reads CASSLGGAPETQYF. DNA for the CDR3: TGTGCCAGCAGCCTCGGGGGGGCCCCAGAGACCCAGTACTTC.

This clonotype was counted at least ten times. The chain uses TRBV12-3 or TRBV12-4 and TRBJ2-3; 8 bases match TRBD2. The ends lost 1 base at V and 3 bases at J; junction bases unmatched: 3. CDR3 size: 15 residues. The CDR3 loop is CASSLGQRGTDTQYF. The CDR3, as DNA: TGTGCCAGCAGTTTAGGCCAGCGGGGGACAGATACGCAGTATTTT.

V is TRBV11-2 and J is TRBJ2-5, with D unclear. The CDR3 runs to 12 residues. Looked up from germline, CDR1 is SGHAT and CDR2 is FQNNGV. V was shortened by 3 bases and J by 1 base, with 3 bases between the two germline ends. Here the CDR3 DNA reads TGTGCCAGCAGCTTCGTCCAAGAGACCCAGTACTTC. Translation: CASSFVQETQYF.

This clonotype has a count of ten or more. The gene calls are TRBV12-3 or TRBV12-4 and TRBJ1-1; no clear D gene. The CDR3 runs to 16 residues. V lost 0 bases and J lost 2, with 13 bases in between. CDR3 in amino acids: CASSLALTEPNTEAFF. In DNA, the CDR3 is TGTGCCAGCAGTTTAGCGCTCACGGAACCTAACACTGAAGCTTTCTTT.

In this sample, this clonotype turned up many times. The chain carries TRBV7-9 and TRBJ2-3, with D tentatively TRBD2 (6 bases). V lost 5 bases, J lost 5 bases, and 20 bases lay in between. This CDR3 has 16 residues. CDR1 is SEHNR and CDR2 is FQNEAQ in the germline V gene (reference sequence). The CDR3 bases are TGTGCCAGCAGCCCTATTCCCGGGGGTGAAGGAGATACGCAGTATTTT. This codes for CASSPIPGGEGDTQYF. Full variable domain (rest looked up from reference TRBV7-9 and TRBJ2-3): DTGVSQNPRHKITKRGQNVTFRCDPISEHNRLYWYRQTLGQGPEFLTYFQNEAQLEKSRLLSDRFSAERPKGSFSTLEIQRTEQGDSAMYLCASSPIPGGEGDTQYFGPGTRLTVL.

This clonotype was observed at least ten times. The chain is built from TRBV5-1 and TRBJ1-2; 7 bases align to TRBD1. The CDR3 totals 15 residues. J was trimmed by 2 bases and V by 4 bases; bases with no gene match: 8. Looked up from germline, CDR1 is SGHRS and CDR2 is YFSETQ. CDR3 loop: CASSPWTGPNYGYTF. CDR3 nucleotides: TGCGCCAGCAGCCCATGGACAGGTCCCAACTATGGCTACACCTTC. Full variable domain (rest looked up from reference TRBV5-1 and TRBJ1-2): KAGVTQTPRYLIKTRGQQVTLSCSPISGHRSVSWYQQTPGQGLQFLFEYFSETQRNKGNFPGRFSGRQFSNSRSEMNVSTLELGDSALYLCASSPWTGPNYGYTFGSGTRLTVV.

The chain is built from TRBV30 and TRBJ2-7; D might be TRBD1 (6 bases). The V end lost 0 bases, the J end lost 0 bases, and 9 bases lay between the germline ends. Germline values: CDR1 GTSNPN, CDR2 SVGIG (reference sequence). The CDR3 is made up of 14 amino acids. CDR3 in amino acids: CAWSVGQSSYEQYF. The CDR3 DNA reads as TGTGCCTGGAGTGTAGGACAGAGCTCCTACGAGCAGTACTTC.

This clonotype was detected ten times or more. V usage is TRBV6-1 and J usage is TRBJ1-1; D gene ambiguous. V was shortened by 2 bases and J by 1 base, with 8 bases between the two germline ends. There are 14 residues in the CDR3. Germline values: CDR1 MNHNS, CDR2 SASEGT. CDR3 in amino acids: CASSELMENTEAFF. The CDR3 nucleotides are TGTGCCAGCAGTGAATTGATGGAGAACACTGAAGCTTTCTTT.

This clonotype was counted at least ten times. The gene calls are TRBV6-1 and TRBJ2-5, with D possibly TRBD1 on 6 matching bases. The CDR3 has 17 residues. V shed 3 bases and J shed 5 bases, with 22 bases lying between them. Germline CDR1 is MNHNS and CDR2 is SASEGT. The CDR3: CASSDPDIDQGLETQYF. CDR3 sequence (DNA): TGTGCCAGCAGTGACCCAGACATAGACCAGGGGCTGGAGACCCAGTACTTC.

This clonotype was counted a few times. The chain employs TRBV10-3 and TRBJ2-1, with D possibly being TRBD2 (5 bases). The germline CDR1 and CDR2 sequences are ENHRY and SYGVKD. V shed 5 bases and J shed 10 bases, with 12 bases lying between them. The CDR3 is 12 amino acids. CDR3 coding DNA: TGTGCCATCAGTCCTGGAGAGGGCGAGCAGTTCTTC. This gives the protein CAISPGEGEQFF.

This clonotype was detected only a few times. This chain joins TRBV10-3 and TRBJ2-1; 9 bases agree with TRBD1. The junction had 8 bases not matched to a gene; V was cut back by 4 bases and J by 7 bases. The germline CDR1 and CDR2 sequences are ENHRY and SYGVKD. The CDR3 length is 15 residues. The CDR3 sequence: CAISAPGQGNNEQFF. CDR3 bases: TGTGCCATCAGTGCCCCGGGACAGGGAAATAATGAGCAGTTCTTC.

This clonotype was counted a few times. The genes are TRBV7-9 and TRBJ2-7, with D hard to call. The V gene's germline CDR1 is SEHNR and CDR2 FQNEAQ (reference sequence). The CDR3 is 12 amino acids. The V and J ends lost 2 bases and 9 bases respectively, with 11 bases between them. In DNA form, the CDR3 reads TGTGCCAGCAGCTTATTAGGGAAAGGGCAGTACTTC. It specifies CASSLLGKGQYF.

This clonotype was counted at least ten times. J is TRBJ1-1 and V is TRBV18; D is uncertain. The CDR3 spans 13 residues. Germline values: CDR1 KGHSH, CDR2 LQKENI. V was shortened by 3 bases and J by 3 bases, with 8 bases between the two germline ends. Written as DNA, the CDR3 is TGTGCCAGCTCACCTACGGTTTACACTGAAGCTTTCTTT. Amino acid sequence: CASSPTVYTEAFF.